This T cell receptor beta chain originates from a study of CD8 T cells in Susac syndrome. RNA was extracted with the RNeasy kit, and a quantity of about 0.45 to 1 ug was reverse transcribed using random hexamers. The immunoSEQ assay covered 54 Vbeta and 13 Jbeta segments for CDR3. In TCRdb, the immunoSEQ multiplex PCR reads were re-called with MiXCR into one record per CDR3 protein. Among about 49,000 distinct CDR3 sequences, 90% to 95% were seen once, and the ten largest hold less than 0.65%. The count of this clonotype is one. V was cut by 4 bases and J by 3 bases, with 3 bases left in between. The V gene's germline CDR1 is DFQATT and CDR2 SNEGSKA (reference sequence). The CDR3 runs to 10 residues. The T cells that were sequenced for TCR beta were CD8+ and CD4+ cells from blood. Negative isolation was used for CD8+ and CD4+ T cells, and FACS enrichment was applied to TEMRA cells.

Sequencing was done on a sample of CD8+ T cells from PBMCs. The rearrangement joins TRBV20-1 to TRBJ2-5, with unresolved D. The clonotype originates from a human donor in good health. CDR3 sequence: CSAMKETQYF. The CDR3 coding sequence is TGCAGTGCTATGAAAGAGACCCAGTACTTC.